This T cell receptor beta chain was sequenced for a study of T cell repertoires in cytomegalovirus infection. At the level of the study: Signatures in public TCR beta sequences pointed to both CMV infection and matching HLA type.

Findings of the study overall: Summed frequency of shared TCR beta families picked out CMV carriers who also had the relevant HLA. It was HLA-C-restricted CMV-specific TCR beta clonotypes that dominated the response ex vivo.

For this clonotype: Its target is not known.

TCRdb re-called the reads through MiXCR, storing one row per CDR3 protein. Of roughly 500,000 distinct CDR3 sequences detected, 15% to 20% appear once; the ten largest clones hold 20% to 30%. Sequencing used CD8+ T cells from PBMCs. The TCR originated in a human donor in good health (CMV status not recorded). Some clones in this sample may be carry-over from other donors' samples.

As DNA, the CDR3 is TGTGCCAGCAGCTTAGTCTTAAGAGTGGGAGGCCTCACAGATACGCAGTATTTT. It translates to CASSLVLRVGGLTDTQYF. This chain links TRBV11-2 with TRBJ2-3; perhaps TRBD2 as D (6 bases). CDR1 and CDR2 from the germline V gene are SGHAT and FQNNGV. The CDR3 covers 18 residues. Trimming stripped 1 base from V and 2 bases from J, with 19 bases between.